The rows below give T cell receptor beta chains drawn from one sample of a study of blood T cell repertoires in COVID-19. Using immunoSEQ multiplex PCR, the repertoire was profiled, and TCRdb retains in-frame clones only, with some absent. Among some 670,000 clones listed, 75% to 90% were seen once. Sequenced sample: peripheral blood. These TCRs come from a woman between 18 and 30 years old with acute or convalescent COVID-19. The CDR3 runs from the conserved cysteine through the conserved F or W. Fields, in order: clone size, J gene, V gene, D gene, CDR3 DNA, CDR3 protein. A D gene is named only where the DNA matches it firmly. Clone size is not always given. Where it is, it says once, few, many or a class for expanded clones.

clone size: once
J gene: TRBJ1-1
V gene: TRBV12-5
D gene: TRBD1
CDR3 DNA: TGTGCTAGTGGTTCCGGGGGACAGGGCGACACTGAAGCTTTCTTT
CDR3 protein: CASGSGGQGDTEAFF

clone size: NA
J gene: TRBJ1-2
V gene: TRBV18
D gene: NA
CDR3 DNA: TGTGCCAGCTCACCACTAGGACTGTCTGATGGCTACACCTTC
CDR3 protein: CASSPLGLSDGYTF

clone size: NA
J gene: TRBJ1-1
V gene: TRBV13
D gene: NA
CDR3 DNA: TGTGCCAGCAGCCCTCATCTCGCCCTCGAGGGGAACACTGAAGCTTTCTTT
CDR3 protein: CASSPHLALEGNTEAFF

clone size: NA
J gene: TRBJ1-6
V gene: TRBV12-3/TRBV12-4
D gene: NA
CDR3 DNA: TGTGCCTCCTGGCCAGGCGATAATTCACCCCTCCACTTT
CDR3 protein: CASWPGDNSPLHF

clone size: NA
J gene: TRBJ1-2
V gene: TRBV29-1
D gene: NA
CDR3 DNA: TGCAGCGTTGCTCCTTACAGGACGTCCGATAACTATGGCTACACCTTC
CDR3 protein: CSVAPYRTSDNYGYTF

clone size: NA
J gene: TRBJ1-4
V gene: TRBV5-8
D gene: NA
CDR3 DNA: TGTGCCAGCAGCCTCCGGGACAACGAGGAAAAACTGTTTTTT
CDR3 protein: CASSLRDNEEKLFF

clone size: NA
J gene: TRBJ2-7
V gene: TRBV29-1
D gene: NA
CDR3 DNA: TGCAGCACCTCCGCGGATTTCGGAAGCTACGAGCAGTACTTC
CDR3 protein: CSTSADFGSYEQYF

clone size: NA
J gene: TRBJ1-3
V gene: TRBV2
D gene: NA
CDR3 DNA: TGTGCCAGCAGGCCGGGTCCTTCTGGAAACACCATATATTTT
CDR3 protein: CASRPGPSGNTIYF

clone size: NA
J gene: TRBJ2-7
V gene: TRBV3-1/TRBV3-2
D gene: TRBD1
CDR3 DNA: TGTGCCAGCAGCCAAGAGTCGGGACAGGGTTCCTACGAGCAGTACTTC
CDR3 protein: CASSQESGQGSYEQYF

clone size: NA
J gene: TRBJ2-1
V gene: TRBV3-1/TRBV3-2
D gene: NA
CDR3 DNA: TGTGCCAGCAGCCAGCTTACAGGGGGGGATGAGCAGTTCTTC
CDR3 protein: CASSQLTGGDEQFF

clone size: NA
J gene: TRBJ1-2
V gene: TRBV27
D gene: NA
CDR3 DNA: TGTGCCAGCAAGTTGTCACGGTACTATGGCTACACCTTC
CDR3 protein: CASKLSRYYGYTF

clone size: NA
J gene: TRBJ1-5
V gene: TRBV7-2
D gene: TRBD1
CDR3 DNA: TGTGCCAGCAGCCCCTCAGGGGGAGATCAGCCCCAGCATTTT
CDR3 protein: CASSPSGGDQPQHF

clone size: NA
J gene: TRBJ2-3
V gene: TRBV5-1
D gene: TRBD1
CDR3 DNA: TGCGCCAGCAGCCAACAGGGGTCCACAGATACGCAGTATTTT
CDR3 protein: CASSQQGSTDTQYF

clone size: NA
J gene: TRBJ1-2
V gene: TRBV6-5
D gene: TRBD1
CDR3 DNA: TGTGCCAGCAGTTCCGGGACAGGGGCTAACTATGGCTACACCTTC
CDR3 protein: CASSSGTGANYGYTF

clone size: NA
J gene: TRBJ2-7
V gene: TRBV14
D gene: TRBD1
CDR3 DNA: TGTGCCAGCAGCCCGAGGACAGGGTGGAGGACCTACGAGCAGTACTTC
CDR3 protein: CASSPRTGWRTYEQYF

clone size: NA
J gene: TRBJ2-1
V gene: TRBV7-3
D gene: NA
CDR3 DNA: TGTGCCAGCAGCTTAAGAGGCAGCACGAATCGGCAGTTCTTC
CDR3 protein: CASSLRGSTNRQFF

clone size: NA
J gene: TRBJ2-3
V gene: TRBV6-4
D gene: NA
CDR3 DNA: TGTGCCAGCAGTGACTCAGAGAAAGATTCAGATACGCAGTATTTT
CDR3 protein: CASSDSEKDSDTQYF

clone size: NA
J gene: TRBJ2-1
V gene: TRBV13
D gene: NA
CDR3 DNA: TGTGCCAGCAGTTACGGGACTGCAAGTGAGCAGTTCTTC
CDR3 protein: CASSYGTASEQFF

clone size: NA
J gene: TRBJ2-5
V gene: TRBV5-1
D gene: TRBD2
CDR3 DNA: TGCGCCAGCAGCTTGGCCACAGCGGGGGGTCTGGAGACCCAGTACTTC
CDR3 protein: CASSLATAGGLETQYF

clone size: NA
J gene: TRBJ1-3
V gene: TRBV6-5
D gene: TRBD1
CDR3 DNA: TGTGCCAGCACCTTCGGACAGGGTGGAGGAAACACCATATATTTT
CDR3 protein: CASTFGQGGGNTIYF

clone size: NA
J gene: TRBJ1-2
V gene: TRBV3-1/TRBV3-2
D gene: NA
CDR3 DNA: TGTGCCAGCAGCCAAGATTCCGCGGCGGACTATGGCTACACCTTC
CDR3 protein: CASSQDSAADYGYTF

clone size: NA
J gene: TRBJ1-6
V gene: TRBV5-1
D gene: NA
CDR3 DNA: TGCGCCAGCAGCTTGGCCTTGAGCTCCTATAATTCACCCCTCCACTTT
CDR3 protein: CASSLALSSYNSPLHF

clone size: NA
J gene: TRBJ1-2
V gene: TRBV5-6
D gene: NA
CDR3 DNA: TGTGCCAGCAGCCCAGGGGAGAGTGGCTACACCTTC
CDR3 protein: CASSPGESGYTF

clone size: NA
J gene: TRBJ2-4
V gene: TRBV6-1
D gene: NA
CDR3 DNA: TGTGCCAGCAGTGAAGCGCACAGGCTAGCCAAAAACATTCAGTACTTC
CDR3 protein: CASSEAHRLAKNIQYF

clone size: NA
J gene: TRBJ1-2
V gene: TRBV6-5
D gene: NA
CDR3 DNA: TGTGCCAGCAAATTCAGGTCCACTAACTATGGCTACACCTTC
CDR3 protein: CASKFRSTNYGYTF

clone size: NA
J gene: TRBJ2-5
V gene: TRBV5-5
D gene: TRBD2
CDR3 DNA: TGTGCCAGCAGCTTGGCCGGCGGGGGGACCCGGACCCAGTACTTC
CDR3 protein: CASSLAGGGTRTQYF

clone size: few
J gene: TRBJ2-3
V gene: TRBV7-2
D gene: NA
CDR3 DNA: TGTGCCAGCAGCCCGGGCCAGGGGACAGATACGCAGTATTTT
CDR3 protein: CASSPGQGTDTQYF

clone size: NA
J gene: TRBJ2-2
V gene: TRBV27
D gene: TRBD2
CDR3 DNA: TGTGCCACCGCCCGACTAGCGGGCTATTCTCTCACCGGGGAGCTGTTTTTT
CDR3 protein: CATARLAGYSLTGELFF

clone size: NA
J gene: TRBJ1-2
V gene: TRBV21-1
D gene: NA
CDR3 DNA: TGTGCCAGCAGCAAAGCGTTGGCAGTTGGCTACACCTTC
CDR3 protein: CASSKALAVGYTF

clone size: NA
J gene: TRBJ1-2
V gene: TRBV21-1
D gene: NA
CDR3 DNA: TGTGCCAGCAGCAAAGCGCGGACACCCTACAACTATGGCTACACCTTC
CDR3 protein: CASSKARTPYNYGYTF

clone size: NA
J gene: TRBJ1-1
V gene: TRBV14
D gene: NA
CDR3 DNA: TGTGCCAGCAGCCTTCAGCAGGTGTACACTGAAGCTTTCTTT
CDR3 protein: CASSLQQVYTEAFF

clone size: once
J gene: TRBJ2-7
V gene: TRBV25-1
D gene: TRBD1
CDR3 DNA: TGTGCCAGCAGTGCCAACAGAGGACAGGGGGCCTACGAGCAGTACTTC
CDR3 protein: CASSANRGQGAYEQYF

clone size: NA
J gene: TRBJ2-7
V gene: TRBV6-5
D gene: TRBD1
CDR3 DNA: TGTGCCAGCGGTCCAGGGGGCCCCTACGAGCAGTACTTC
CDR3 protein: CASGPGGPYEQYF

clone size: NA
J gene: TRBJ2-1
V gene: TRBV11-3
D gene: TRBD2
CDR3 DNA: TGTGCCAGCAGCAAGATGTACGGCGGGGGGTCTGAGCAGTTCTTC
CDR3 protein: CASSKMYGGGSEQFF

clone size: once
J gene: TRBJ2-1
V gene: TRBV29-1
D gene: TRBD2
CDR3 DNA: TGCAGCGTCGTGGGAGGGGTAAGCTCCTACAATGAGCAGTTCTTC
CDR3 protein: CSVVGGVSSYNEQFF

clone size: NA
J gene: TRBJ1-2
V gene: TRBV2
D gene: NA
CDR3 DNA: TGTGCCAGCAGTGTGGACAGTAACTATGGCTACACCTTC
CDR3 protein: CASSVDSNYGYTF

clone size: NA
J gene: TRBJ1-1
V gene: TRBV19
D gene: NA
CDR3 DNA: TGTGCCAGTAGTATTTGGGCTGTCCAGAACACTGAAGCTTTCTTT
CDR3 protein: CASSIWAVQNTEAFF

clone size: NA
J gene: TRBJ2-7
V gene: TRBV7-2
D gene: TRBD1
CDR3 DNA: TGTGCCAGCAGCGAGGGACAGGGAACGTCCTACGAGCAGTACTTC
CDR3 protein: CASSEGQGTSYEQYF

clone size: NA
J gene: TRBJ2-2
V gene: TRBV6-6
D gene: TRBD2
CDR3 DNA: TGTGCCAGCGGCCCTAGCGGGGGCGGGGAGCTGTTTTTT
CDR3 protein: CASGPSGGGELFF

clone size: few
J gene: TRBJ1-3
V gene: TRBV6-5
D gene: TRBD1
CDR3 DNA: TGTGCCAGCAGTTTGGACAGGGTCTCTGGAAACACCATATATTTT
CDR3 protein: CASSLDRVSGNTIYF

clone size: NA
J gene: TRBJ1-5
V gene: TRBV7-2
D gene: NA
CDR3 DNA: TGTGCCAGCAGCTTTGCTCAGGGTAATCAGCCCCAGCATTTT
CDR3 protein: CASSFAQGNQPQHF

clone size: NA
J gene: TRBJ1-2
V gene: TRBV4-3
D gene: TRBD1
CDR3 DNA: TGCGCCAGCAGCGACCACAGGGGGAGAGGATATGGCTACACCTTC
CDR3 protein: CASSDHRGRGYGYTF

clone size: NA
J gene: TRBJ1-2
V gene: TRBV7-9
D gene: TRBD1
CDR3 DNA: TGTGCCAGCAGCCCCGGACAGGGGTTTGGCTACACCTTC
CDR3 protein: CASSPGQGFGYTF

clone size: NA
J gene: TRBJ1-2
V gene: TRBV2
D gene: TRBD1
CDR3 DNA: TGTGCCAGCGAGGCCGGGACAGGGCTGAATGGCTACACCTTC
CDR3 protein: CASEAGTGLNGYTF

clone size: NA
J gene: TRBJ1-2
V gene: TRBV4-3
D gene: NA
CDR3 DNA: TGCGCCAGCAGCCAGGGTACAGGTTCTAACTATGGCTACACCTTC
CDR3 protein: CASSQGTGSNYGYTF

clone size: NA
J gene: TRBJ2-1
V gene: TRBV2
D gene: NA
CDR3 DNA: TGTGCCAGCAGAGGGGAGGCAAATGAGCAGTTCTTC
CDR3 protein: CASRGEANEQFF

clone size: NA
J gene: TRBJ1-6
V gene: TRBV5-1
D gene: NA
CDR3 DNA: TGCGCCAGCAGCTTGCAGGGGAATTCACCCCTCCACTTT
CDR3 protein: CASSLQGNSPLHF

clone size: once
J gene: TRBJ2-3
V gene: TRBV2
D gene: NA
CDR3 DNA: TGTGCCAGCAGTGGCGGCACAGATACGCAGTATTTT
CDR3 protein: CASSGGTDTQYF

clone size: NA
J gene: TRBJ1-5
V gene: TRBV30
D gene: NA
CDR3 DNA: TGTGCCTGGACGGCAGGGTCCTCCCCCAATCAGCCCCAGCATTTT
CDR3 protein: CAWTAGSSPNQPQHF

clone size: NA
J gene: TRBJ1-2
V gene: TRBV5-6
D gene: TRBD1
CDR3 DNA: TGTGCCAGCAGCCCCGACAGGGTGCGGTATGGCTACACCTTC
CDR3 protein: CASSPDRVRYGYTF

clone size: NA
J gene: TRBJ1-6
V gene: TRBV11-2
D gene: TRBD1
CDR3 DNA: TGTGCCAGCAGCTCCAGGGGGCCTGGGTATAATTCACCCCTCCACTTT
CDR3 protein: CASSSRGPGYNSPLHF

clone size: NA
J gene: TRBJ1-6
V gene: TRBV19
D gene: TRBD1
CDR3 DNA: TGTGCCAGTAAAAGACAGGGGACGGATTCACCCCTCCACTTT
CDR3 protein: CASKRQGTDSPLHF

clone size: NA
J gene: TRBJ1-3
V gene: TRBV7-9
D gene: NA
CDR3 DNA: TGTGCCAGCAGCTTAGACAGCTCTGGAAACACCATATATTTT
CDR3 protein: CASSLDSSGNTIYF

clone size: once
J gene: TRBJ1-1
V gene: TRBV19
D gene: TRBD1
CDR3 DNA: TGTGCCATTTCTATCGGACAGGGAGGGTCTGAAGCTTTCTTT
CDR3 protein: CAISIGQGGSEAFF

clone size: NA
J gene: TRBJ1-2
V gene: TRBV5-1
D gene: TRBD1
CDR3 DNA: TGCGCCAGCAGACGGGACAGGGAAGGCTACACCTTC
CDR3 protein: CASRRDREGYTF

clone size: NA
J gene: TRBJ1-6
V gene: TRBV28
D gene: NA
CDR3 DNA: TGTGCCACCCAAGCGGACTCCTATAATTCACCCCTCCACTTT
CDR3 protein: CATQADSYNSPLHF

clone size: NA
J gene: TRBJ1-6
V gene: TRBV6-1
D gene: NA
CDR3 DNA: TGTGCCAGCAGTGAAGGTCCCGCAGATAATTCACCCCTCCACTTT
CDR3 protein: CASSEGPADNSPLHF

clone size: NA
J gene: TRBJ2-7
V gene: TRBV6-5
D gene: NA
CDR3 DNA: TGTGCCAGCAGTCCAGGGGGGCCCTACGAGCAGTACTTC
CDR3 protein: CASSPGGPYEQYF

clone size: NA
J gene: TRBJ1-2
V gene: TRBV24-1
D gene: NA
CDR3 DNA: TGTGCCACCAGTGGGGGCGCCGGCTACACCTTC
CDR3 protein: CATSGGAGYTF

clone size: few
J gene: TRBJ1-5
V gene: TRBV4-3
D gene: NA
CDR3 DNA: TGCGCCAGCAGCCCCTTAATGAGGGAGCGTAATCAGCCCCAGCATTTT
CDR3 protein: CASSPLMRERNQPQHF